Listed below are T cell receptor beta chains from one sample, sequenced in a study of T cells after yellow fever vaccination. MiXCR was run by TCRdb on the 5' RACE reads, yielding one entry per CDR3 protein. There are 300,000 to 350,000 distinct CDR3 sequences in the sample; 7% to 10% occur only once, and 17% lies in the top ten. The material was PBMCs, obtained around 45 days after the first yellow fever vaccination. These receptor sequences come from a man between 18 and 29 years old who received the YFV17D yellow fever vaccine. Each CDR3 is given with its conserved first and last residue. The D gene is left open where the match is weak. Clone size is given for some rows only: seen once, a few or many times, or a class if the clone is expanded.

clone_size,d_call,j_call,cdr3_length,v_call,cdr3_aa,cdr3_nt
many,TRBD2,TRBJ2-1,15,TRBV29-1,CSVVNRAGVLNEQFF,TGCAGCGTTGTAAATCGGGCGGGGGTCTTAAATGAGCAGTTCTTC
once,-,TRBJ2-4,14,TRBV12-3/TRBV12-4,CASSSPLSANIQYF,TGTGCCAGCAGTTCCCCCCTATCAGCAAACATTCAGTACTTC
-,-,TRBJ1-5,14,TRBV27,CASSLLGNNQPQHF,TGTGCCAGCAGTCTATTGGGGAACAATCAGCCCCAGCATTTT
few,-,TRBJ2-3,15,TRBV27,CASSFLGGSTDTQYF,TGTGCCAGCAGTTTCCTCGGAGGGAGCACAGATACGCAGTATTTT
many,-,TRBJ2-3,13,TRBV7-6,CASSLGRLDTQYF,TGTGCCAGCAGCTTAGGCCGTCTAGATACGCAGTATTTT
few,-,TRBJ2-4,18,TRBV4-1,CASSQVGVRGPAKNIQYF,TGCGCCAGCAGCCAAGTTGGGGTCCGGGGACCCGCCAAAAACATTCAGTACTTC
-,-,TRBJ2-5,16,TRBV19,CASSISDRPGGQTQYF,TGTGCCAGTAGTATCTCTGATCGCCCCGGGGGACAGACCCAGTACTTC
-,TRBD2,TRBJ2-5,16,TRBV6-1,CASSPREGRGEETQYF,TGTGCCAGCAGCCCGAGGGAGGGTCGGGGGGAAGAGACCCAGTACTTC
-,TRBD1,TRBJ2-5,13,TRBV6-5,CASRGQAQETQYF,TGTGCCAGCAGGGGACAGGCCCAAGAGACCCAGTACTTC
-,-,TRBJ2-2,15,TRBV24-1,CATSDSSAATGELFF,TGTGCCACCAGTGATTCCTCCGCGGCCACCGGGGAGCTGTTTTTT
many,-,TRBJ1-4,16,TRBV5-5,CASSLAPGRGDEKLFF,TGTGCCAGCAGCTTGGCTCCAGGCAGGGGTGATGAAAAACTGTTTTTT
few,-,TRBJ1-3,13,TRBV12-3/TRBV12-4,CASSLVPGNTIYF,TGTGCCAGCAGTTTAGTCCCTGGAAACACCATATATTTT
-,-,TRBJ2-1,15,TRBV7-2,CASSLGGRSYNEQFF,TGTGCCAGCAGCTTGGGCGGCCGCTCCTACAATGAGCAGTTCTTC
few,-,TRBJ2-1,14,TRBV6-5,CASSYVEGLNEQFF,TGTGCCAGCAGTTACGTAGAGGGGTTAAATGAGCAGTTCTTC
-,-,TRBJ1-2,12,TRBV12-5,CASGGQVDGYTF,TGTGCTAGTGGTGGACAAGTAGATGGCTACACCTTC
many,TRBD1,TRBJ1-6,16,TRBV6-5,CASSYMVQGANSPLHF,TGTGCCAGCAGTTACATGGTACAGGGGGCAAATTCACCCCTCCACTTT
-,-,TRBJ2-5,15,TRBV28,CASSSPVGAAETQYF,TGTGCCAGCAGTTCCCCAGTGGGGGCCGCAGAGACCCAGTACTTC
many,-,TRBJ2-5,16,TRBV5-1,CASSLEGFLYQETQYF,TGCGCCAGCAGCTTGGAAGGCTTCCTGTACCAAGAGACCCAGTACTTC
few,TRBD1,TRBJ1-1,15,TRBV7-6,CASSPRQGLSTEAFF,TGTGCCAGCAGCCCCCGACAGGGTTTGAGCACTGAAGCTTTCTTT
few,-,TRBJ2-1,14,TRBV27,CASSWSRGEGEQFF,TGTGCCAGCAGTTGGTCCAGGGGGGAGGGTGAGCAGTTCTTC
few,-,TRBJ2-5,14,TRBV12-5,CASGPESYQETQYF,TGTGCTAGTGGCCCTGAATCGTACCAAGAGACCCAGTACTTC
-,-,TRBJ2-1,15,TRBV27,CASSLVRERGNEQFF,TGTGCCAGCAGCCTGGTTCGGGAGAGGGGGAATGAGCAGTTCTTC
-,-,TRBJ1-1,17,TRBV5-1,CASSLKSVAAPGTEAFF,TGCGCCAGCAGCTTAAAGTCGGTGGCGGCTCCAGGGACTGAAGCTTTCTTT